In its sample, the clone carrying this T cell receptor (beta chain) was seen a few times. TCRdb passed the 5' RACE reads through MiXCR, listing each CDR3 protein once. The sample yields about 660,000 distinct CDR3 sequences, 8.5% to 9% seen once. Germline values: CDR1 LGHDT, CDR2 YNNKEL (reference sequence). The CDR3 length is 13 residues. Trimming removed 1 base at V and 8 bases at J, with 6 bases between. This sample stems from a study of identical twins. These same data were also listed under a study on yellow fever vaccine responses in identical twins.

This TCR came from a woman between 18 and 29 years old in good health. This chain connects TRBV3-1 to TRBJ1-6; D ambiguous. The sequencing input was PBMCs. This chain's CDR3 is CASSQGVYSPLHF. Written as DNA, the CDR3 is TGTGCCAGCAGCCAAGGAGTGTATTCACCCCTCCACTTT. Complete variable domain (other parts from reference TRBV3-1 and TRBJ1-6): DTAVSQTPKYLVTQMGNDKSIKCEQNLGHDTMYWYKQDSKKFLKIMFSYNNKELIINETVPNRFSPKSPDKAHLNLHINSLELGDSAVYFCASSQGVYSPLHFGNGTRLTVT.